A selection of T cell receptor beta chains follows, all from one sample in a study of T-cell reconstitution after alpha-beta-depleted transplantation in children. TCRdb re-called the PCR reads through MiXCR, storing one row per CDR3 protein. This sample yields over 25,000 distinct CDR3 sequences, of which over 15% are seen a single time; approximately 40% belongs to the top ten. The sample in question was PBMCs, mostly from graft donor cells, obtained 60 days after TCRalphabeta/CD19-depleted stem cell transplant. These receptor sequences come from a male patient between 2 and 15 years old who had a stem cell transplant for acute lymphoblastic leukemia, so the T cells may come from the graft donor. Each CDR3 is given with its conserved first and last residue. The order of the fields is J gene, V gene, CDR3 protein.

>TRBJ2-5|TRBV6-2/TRBV6-3
CASKEQGRETQYF
>TRBJ2-6|TRBV10-1
CASRDIGGVSGANVLTF
>TRBJ2-5|TRBV7-2
CASSKGLAEETQYF
>TRBJ1-5|TRBV6-1
CASSEQDGNQPQHF
>TRBJ1-2|TRBV4-3
CASSQGTGRGYTF
>TRBJ2-7|TRBV4-2
CASSHPGLVAEQYF
>TRBJ2-1|TRBV4-3
CASSQSRWASGGADLNEQFF
>TRBJ1-4|TRBV28
CASSSQAGFNEKLFF
>TRBJ2-7|TRBV5-1
CASSLGEGTQYEQYF
>TRBJ2-1|TRBV9
CASSADTSYNEQFF
>TRBJ1-1|TRBV10-2
CASSEYRNTEAFF
>TRBJ2-7|TRBV15
CATSRDRVSYEQYF
>TRBJ1-6|TRBV6-5
CASSYSGIFNSPLHF
>TRBJ2-1|TRBV11-2
CASSHLSQQGLPQFF
>TRBJ2-1|TRBV5-5
CASSLMGGPYNEQFF
>TRBJ2-5|TRBV5-5
CASSLVAGGPSYQETQYF
>TRBJ1-6|TRBV6-5
CASSSKSGPVRGASGTLHF
>TRBJ1-5|TRBV28
CASRVLTGGNQPQHF
>TRBJ2-2|TRBV12-3/TRBV12-4
CASSLEGVGADSPPNTGELFF
>TRBJ2-3|TRBV29-1
CSVAVGGSTDTQYF
>TRBJ1-1|TRBV6-2/TRBV6-3
CASIRTRGITEAFF
>TRBJ1-4|TRBV6-1
CAGGREKLFF
>TRBJ2-1|TRBV7-8
CASSVQMGPQFF
>TRBJ2-2|TRBV24-1
CATSDSISRDTTQELFF
>TRBJ2-3|TRBV28
CASSSPSGSSDTQYF
>TRBJ2-5|TRBV3-1
CASSQGVEHCQETQYF
>TRBJ2-5|TRBV6-5
CASSYREGQETQYF
>TRBJ2-1|TRBV2
CASSDTSGKAYNEQFF
>TRBJ1-1|TRBV4-1
CASSQATYTGETEAFF
>TRBJ1-2|TRBV12-3/TRBV12-4
CASSSDGYGYTF
>TRBJ2-1|TRBV3-1
CASSPLIPGRGSYNEQFF
>TRBJ2-1|TRBV7-9
CASLSRVEQFF